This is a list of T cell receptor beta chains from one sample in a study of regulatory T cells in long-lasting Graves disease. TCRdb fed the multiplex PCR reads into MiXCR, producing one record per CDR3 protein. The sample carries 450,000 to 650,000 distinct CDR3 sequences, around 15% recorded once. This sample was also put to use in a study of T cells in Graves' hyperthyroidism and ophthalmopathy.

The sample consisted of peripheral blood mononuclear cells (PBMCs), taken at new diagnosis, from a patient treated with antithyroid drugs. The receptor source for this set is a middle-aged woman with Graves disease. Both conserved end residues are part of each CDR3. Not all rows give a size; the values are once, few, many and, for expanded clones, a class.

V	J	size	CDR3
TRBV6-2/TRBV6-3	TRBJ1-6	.	CASSAQSNSPLHF
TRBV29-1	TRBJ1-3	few	CSVEWDSPSGNTIYF
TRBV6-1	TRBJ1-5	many	CASSPDWGQPQHF
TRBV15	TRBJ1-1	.	CATSRDRGRATEAFF
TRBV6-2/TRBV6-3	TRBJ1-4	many	CASREQGLNEKLFF
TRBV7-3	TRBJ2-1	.	CASSRVGQGGNEQFF
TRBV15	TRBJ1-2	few	CATSRFPADYGYTF
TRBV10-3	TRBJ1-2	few	CAIGQVSYGYTF
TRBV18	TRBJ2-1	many	CASSREKAGNNEQFF
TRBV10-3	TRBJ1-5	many	CAIRGRSNQPQHF
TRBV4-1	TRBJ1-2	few	CASSHPAGADSYGYTF
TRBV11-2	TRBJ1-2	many	CASSPPSATRIGYTF
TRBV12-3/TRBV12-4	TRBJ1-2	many	CASSEAHLLWEGYTF
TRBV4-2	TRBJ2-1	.	CASSHPPPRDEQFF
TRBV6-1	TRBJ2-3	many	CASSLFGGDTQYF
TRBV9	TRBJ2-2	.	CASSVPRGTGNTGELFF
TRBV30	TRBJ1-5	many	CAWSVGWTGQPQHF
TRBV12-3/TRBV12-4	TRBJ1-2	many	CASRGQSGSYGYTF
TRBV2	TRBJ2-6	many	CASSDEEVPGANVLTF
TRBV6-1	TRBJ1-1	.	CASRINRGTEAFF
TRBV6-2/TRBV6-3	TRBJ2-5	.	CATGTGMETQYF
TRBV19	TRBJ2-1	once	CASSTGTGGTYNEQFF
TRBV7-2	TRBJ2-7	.	CASSLNPGSYEQYF
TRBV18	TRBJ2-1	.	CASSPLWRFDNEQFF
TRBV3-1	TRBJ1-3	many	CASSQGVSSGNTIYF
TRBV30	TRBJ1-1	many	CALNGGNTEAFF
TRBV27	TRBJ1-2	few	CASSLGLGNYGYTF
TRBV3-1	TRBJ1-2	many	CASSQDAGGSYGYTF
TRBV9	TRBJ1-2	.	CASSGRTGEGYTF
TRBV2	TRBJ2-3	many	CASSDSDRGTDTQYF
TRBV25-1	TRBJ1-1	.	CASSAGTYSSEAFF
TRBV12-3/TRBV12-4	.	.	CASSSEGNIQYF
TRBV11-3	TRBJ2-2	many	CASSLVDELFF
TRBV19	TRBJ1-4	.	CASSTGATNEKLFF
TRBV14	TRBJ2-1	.	CASSQAPSEQFF
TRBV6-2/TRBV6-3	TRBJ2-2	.	CASSYPGGTNTGELFF
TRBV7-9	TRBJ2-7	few	CASSSGHPYEQYF
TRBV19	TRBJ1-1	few	CASSRDSFEAFF
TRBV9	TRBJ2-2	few	CASSVSWDTGELFF
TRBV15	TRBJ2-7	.	CATSTRQGSSYEQYF
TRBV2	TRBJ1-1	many	CASSVREAFF
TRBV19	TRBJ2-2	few	CAIRLGTGELFF
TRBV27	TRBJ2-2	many	CASRAGLAVGELFF
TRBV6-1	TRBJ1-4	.	CASSSGTSLGEKLFF
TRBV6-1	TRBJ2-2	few	CASTLGGRGTGELFF
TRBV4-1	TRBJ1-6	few	CASSLKPGQGESPLHF
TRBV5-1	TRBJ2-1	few	CASKQFPAGGYNEQFF
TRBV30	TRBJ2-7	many	CAWSVTGSYEQYF
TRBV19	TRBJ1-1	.	CASSITAGGLNTEAFF
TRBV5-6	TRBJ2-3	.	CASSSYGGGTDTQYF
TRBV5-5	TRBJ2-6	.	CASSLQGGSVIGANVLTF
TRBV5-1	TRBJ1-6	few	CASSSTGDSPLHF